This entry features one TCR beta chain sequence. Its antigen remains unknown. Using immunoSEQ multiplex PCR, the repertoire was profiled, and TCRdb retains in-frame clones only, with some absent. The sample lists some 390,000 clones, 89% seen once, with 1.5% to 2% in the top ten. The CDR3 runs to 13 residues. CDR1 and CDR2 (germline): SGHVS, FQNEAQ. Deletions cut 3 bases from V and 5 bases from J, with 11 bases between. Treatment indicated: roughly 19 received Ad26.COV2.S at low or high dose, single or two shots; 5 received placebo; per-sample allocation not given. Collection of samples fell on day 63 after the first vaccine or placebo injection. Vaccination employed an Ad26 vector expressing the Wuhan-strain SARS-CoV-2 spike. This entry comes from a study of Ad26.COV2.S vaccination and SARS-CoV-2 variants. Study details: As a participant in COV1001, the donor was in the Ad26.COV2.S trial arm. Administration of Ad26.COV2.S was intramuscular, either once or twice 56 days apart. Broader study findings: Non-spike TCR breadth showed similarity between vaccine and placebo recipients.

The gene calls are TRBV7-8 and TRBJ2-7; no clear D. The clonotype was recovered from a person aged 18-60 years who received the Ad26.COV2.S COVID-19 vaccine or a placebo. Source: peripheral blood, taken in a trial of Ad26.COV2.S vaccine versus placebo. The CDR3 protein is CASSFTGAHEQYF. DNA of the CDR3: TGTGCCAGCAGCTTTACGGGTGCCCACGAGCAGTACTTC.